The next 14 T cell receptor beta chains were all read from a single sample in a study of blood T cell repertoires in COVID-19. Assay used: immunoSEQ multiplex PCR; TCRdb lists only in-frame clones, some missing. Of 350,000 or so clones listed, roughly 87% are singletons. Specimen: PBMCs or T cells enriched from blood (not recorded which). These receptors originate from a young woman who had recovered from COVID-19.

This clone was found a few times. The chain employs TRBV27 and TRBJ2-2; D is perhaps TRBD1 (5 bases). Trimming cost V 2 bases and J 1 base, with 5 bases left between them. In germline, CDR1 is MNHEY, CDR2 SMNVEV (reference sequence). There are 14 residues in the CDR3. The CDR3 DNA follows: TGTGCCAGCAGTTTAGGACAGAACACCGGGGAGCTGTTTTTT. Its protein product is CASSLGQNTGELFF.

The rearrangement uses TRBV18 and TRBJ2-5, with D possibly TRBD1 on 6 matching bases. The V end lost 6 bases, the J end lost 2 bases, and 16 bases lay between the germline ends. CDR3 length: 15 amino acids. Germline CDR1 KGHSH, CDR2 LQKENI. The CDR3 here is CASSPVQGPQETQYF. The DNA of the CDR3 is TGTGCCAGCTCGCCCGTACAGGGACCTCAAGAGACCCAGTACTTC.

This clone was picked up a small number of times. The CDR3, as DNA: TGTGCCTCCCGGGACCGGCGGGGGGGCCAGACAGATACGCAGTATTTT. Protein product: CASRDRRGGQTDTQYF. This rearrangement joins TRBV19 to TRBJ2-3; TRBD2 matches 9 bases. Germline V lookup: CDR1 LNHDA, CDR2 SQIVND (reference sequence). The CDR3 has 16 residues. With V trimmed by 11 bases and J by 3 bases, 15 bases remained unmatched.

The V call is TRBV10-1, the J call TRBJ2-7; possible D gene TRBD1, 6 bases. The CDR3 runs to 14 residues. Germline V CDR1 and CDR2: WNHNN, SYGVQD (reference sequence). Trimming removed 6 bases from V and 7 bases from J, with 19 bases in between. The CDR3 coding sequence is TGCGCCAGCAGGGAATTGACAGGTTTCGGAGAGCAGTACTTC. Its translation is CASRELTGFGEQYF.

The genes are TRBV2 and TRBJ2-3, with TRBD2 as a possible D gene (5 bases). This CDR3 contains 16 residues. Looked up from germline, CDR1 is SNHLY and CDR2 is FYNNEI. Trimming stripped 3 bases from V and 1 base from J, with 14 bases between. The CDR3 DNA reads TGTGCCAGCAGTGATTCTAGCTGGGGAGGCACAGATACGCAGTATTTT. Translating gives CASSDSSWGGTDTQYF. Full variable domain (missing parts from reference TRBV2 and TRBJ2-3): EPEVTQTPSHQVTQMGQEVILRCVPISNHLYFYWYRQILGQKVEFLVSFYNNEISEKSEIFDDQFSVERPDGSNFTLKIRSTKLEDSAMYFCASSDSSWGGTDTQYFGPGTRLTVL.

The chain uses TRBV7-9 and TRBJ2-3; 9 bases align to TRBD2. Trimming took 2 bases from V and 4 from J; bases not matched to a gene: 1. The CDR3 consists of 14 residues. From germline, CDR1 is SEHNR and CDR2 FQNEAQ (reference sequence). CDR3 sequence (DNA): TGTGCCAGCAGCTTATTAGCGGGGGCAGATACGCAGTATTTT. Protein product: CASSLLAGADTQYF.

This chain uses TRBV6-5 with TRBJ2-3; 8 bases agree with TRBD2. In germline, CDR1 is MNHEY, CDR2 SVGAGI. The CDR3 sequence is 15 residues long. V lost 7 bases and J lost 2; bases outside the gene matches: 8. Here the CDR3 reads CASTLAGSITDTQYF. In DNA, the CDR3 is TGTGCCAGCACCTTAGCGGGGTCGATCACAGATACGCAGTATTTT.

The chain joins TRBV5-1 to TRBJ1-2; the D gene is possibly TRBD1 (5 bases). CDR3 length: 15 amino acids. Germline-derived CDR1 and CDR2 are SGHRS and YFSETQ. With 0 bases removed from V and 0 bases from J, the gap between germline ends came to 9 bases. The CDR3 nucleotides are TGCGCCAGCAGCTTGGGGACACCTTCTAACTATGGCTACACCTTC. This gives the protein CASSLGTPSNYGYTF.

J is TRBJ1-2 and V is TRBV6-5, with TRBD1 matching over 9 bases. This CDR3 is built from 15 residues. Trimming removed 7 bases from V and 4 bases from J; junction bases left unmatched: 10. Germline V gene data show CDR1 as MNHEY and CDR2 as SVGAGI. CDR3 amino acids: CASTRGTGKGYGYTF. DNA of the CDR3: TGTGCCAGCACCCGGGGGACAGGGAAGGGCTATGGCTACACCTTC.

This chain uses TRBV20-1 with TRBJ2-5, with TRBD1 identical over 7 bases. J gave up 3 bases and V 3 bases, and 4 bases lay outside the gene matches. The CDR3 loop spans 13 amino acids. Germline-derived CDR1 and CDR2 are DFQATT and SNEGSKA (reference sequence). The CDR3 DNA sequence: TGCAGTGCTAGTGACAGGGTTGAAGAGACCCAGTACTTC. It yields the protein CSASDRVEETQYF.

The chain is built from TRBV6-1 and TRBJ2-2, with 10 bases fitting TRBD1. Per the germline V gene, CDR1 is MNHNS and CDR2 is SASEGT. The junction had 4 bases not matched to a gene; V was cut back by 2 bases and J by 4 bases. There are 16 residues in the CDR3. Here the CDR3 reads CASSEWTGGVTGELFF. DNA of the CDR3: TGTGCCAGCAGTGAATGGACAGGGGGTGTCACCGGGGAGCTGTTTTTT.

In DNA, the CDR3 is TGTGCCAGCAGTTTATTAGGGGCAGATCAAGAGACCCAGTACTTC. Translation gives CASSLLGADQETQYF. This chain connects TRBV28 to TRBJ2-5; D is possibly TRBD1 (5 bases). Germline CDR1 is MDHEN and CDR2 is SYDVKM. The CDR3 totals 15 residues. V shed 1 base and J shed 2 bases, with 11 bases lying between them.

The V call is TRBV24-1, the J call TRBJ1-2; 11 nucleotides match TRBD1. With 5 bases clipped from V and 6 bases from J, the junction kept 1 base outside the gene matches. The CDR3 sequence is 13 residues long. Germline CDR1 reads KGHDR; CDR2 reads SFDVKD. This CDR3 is CATSGTGGDGYTF. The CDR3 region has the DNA TGTGCCACCAGTGGGACAGGGGGCGATGGCTACACCTTC.

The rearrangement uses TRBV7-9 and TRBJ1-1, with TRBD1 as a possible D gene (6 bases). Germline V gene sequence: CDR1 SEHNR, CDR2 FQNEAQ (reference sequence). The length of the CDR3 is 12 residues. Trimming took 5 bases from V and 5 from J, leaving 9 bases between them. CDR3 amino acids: CASSITGTEAFF. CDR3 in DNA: TGTGCCAGCAGCATAACAGGGACTGAAGCTTTCTTT.